These 29 T cell receptor beta chains were all obtained from the same sample, sequenced in a study of T cell repertoires in cytomegalovirus infection. MiXCR, run by TCRdb on the reads, gives a single entry per CDR3 protein. The sample holds some 230,000 distinct CDR3 sequences, 22% seen once. Sequenced material: CD8+ T cells from PBMCs. The source of these receptors is a human donor in good health (CMV status not recorded). Some clones in this sample may be carry-over from other donors' samples.

This clonotype was observed at least ten times. The chain links TRBV7-6 to TRBJ1-1; tentative D call: TRBD1 (5 bases). Looked up from germline, CDR1 is SGHVS and CDR2 is FNYEAQ. This CDR3 comprises 12 residues. V was trimmed by 7 bases and J by 3 bases, leaving 9 bases between them. Here the CDR3 DNA reads TGTGCCAGCATGTTAGGGGACACTGAAGCTTTCTTT. It is translated as CASMLGDTEAFF.

This clonotype was picked up a small number of times. This chain links TRBV25-1 with TRBJ2-1; D remains ambiguous. Germline V gene sequence: CDR1 MGHDK, CDR2 SYGVNS. Trimming cost V 0 bases and J 8 bases, with 5 bases left between them. The CDR3 totals 12 residues. The CDR3: CASSEYHHEQFF. The CDR3 bases are TGTGCCAGCAGTGAATATCACCATGAGCAGTTCTTC.

This chain connects TRBV29-1 to TRBJ1-2; a possible D gene is TRBD1 (6 bases). Trimming left V 7 bases short and J 3 bases short, with 15 bases between. The germline V gene has CDR1 SQVTM and CDR2 ANQGSEA. There are 13 residues in the CDR3. CDR3 residues: CSAIGGSHYGYTF. The CDR3 nucleotides are TGCAGCGCCATAGGGGGTTCTCACTATGGCTACACCTTC. The whole variable domain, filled in from reference TRBV29-1 and TRBJ1-2, reads SAVISQKPSRDICQRGTSLTIQCQVDSQVTMMFWYRQQPGQSLTLIATANQGSEATYESGFVIDKFPISRPNLTFSTLTVSNMSPEDSSIYLCSAIGGSHYGYTFGSGTRLTVV.

This chain connects TRBV7-2 to TRBJ2-7; tentative D call: TRBD1 (5 bases). Germline V gene sequence: CDR1 SGHTA, CDR2 FQGNSA. The V gene lost 1 base and the J gene lost 2 bases, with 9 bases spanning the gap. This CDR3 is 14 amino acids long. The CDR3 DNA sequence: TGTGCCAGCAGCTTAGGGGGCGGTGCCTACGAGCAGTACTTC. This sequence encodes CASSLGGGAYEQYF.

V gene TRBV5-1 combines with J gene TRBJ2-3; possible D gene TRBD2, 6 bases. The V and J ends lost 4 bases and 10 bases respectively, with 13 bases between them. This CDR3 has 12 residues. Germline V gene lookup returns CDR1 SGHRS and CDR2 YFSETQ. The CDR3 sequence is CASSPAGGSQYF. For the CDR3, the DNA is TGCGCCAGCAGCCCAGCGGGCGGATCGCAGTATTTT.

The chain employs TRBV7-4 and TRBJ2-1; D is perhaps TRBD2 (6 bases). This CDR3 spans 17 amino acids. In germline, CDR1 is SGHVT, CDR2 SQSDAQ. With 4 bases removed from V and 0 bases from J, the gap between germline ends came to 16 bases. This CDR3 is CASSSRETASSYNEQFF. As DNA, the CDR3 is TGTGCCAGCAGCTCACGGGAGACAGCTAGCTCCTACAATGAGCAGTTCTTC.

At least ten counts were recorded for this clonotype. The V gene is TRBV6-5, the J gene TRBJ1-2; 8 bases are a match to TRBD1. CDR3 length equals 14 residues. The germline V gene has CDR1 MNHEY and CDR2 SVGAGI. V dropped 0 bases and J dropped 6; count of bases not matched to a gene: 3. CDR3 bases: TGTGCCAGCAGTTACTCTGGACAGGGCGATGGCTACACCTTC. It codes for CASSYSGQGDGYTF.

This clonotype appeared many times. This rearrangement joins TRBV7-2 to TRBJ2-1; possibly TRBD2 for D (6 bases). The CDR3 length is 17 residues. Germline V lookup: CDR1 SGHTA, CDR2 FQGNSA. The V and J ends lost 5 bases and 1 base respectively, with 18 bases between them. CDR3 in amino acids: CASSLRSRGGSYNEQFF. The CDR3 nucleotides read TGTGCCAGCAGCCTCCGTTCAAGGGGAGGTTCCTACAATGAGCAGTTCTTC.

This clonotype came up once. At one of its ends the junction is not consistent with the germline gene, which may arise from a read error. The chain uses TRBV14 and TRBJ2-1, with 7 bases aligning to TRBD1. The CDR3 is 16 amino acids. The germline V gene has CDR1 SGHDN and CDR2 FVKESK. This CDR3 is CASSQVGGGIYDEQFF. The CDR3 DNA reads as TGTGCCAGCAGCCAAGTAGGGGGCGGAATCTACGATGAGCAGTTCTTC.

The chain couples TRBV19 to TRBJ1-2; D uncertain. CDR1 and CDR2 (germline): LNHDA, SQIVND (reference sequence). V dropped 2 bases and J dropped 8 bases, with 18 bases sitting between them. The CDR3 contains 15 residues. DNA of the CDR3: TGTGCCAGTAGTATACCTATCGGACGGCTAGGCGGCTACACCTTC. It is translated as CASSIPIGRLGGYTF.

The rearrangement uses TRBV28 and TRBJ2-2; D not certain. This CDR3 comprises 13 residues. Germline V gene lookup returns CDR1 MDHEN and CDR2 SYDVKM. V lost 6 bases to trimming and J lost 1 base, with 6 bases between them. This chain's CDR3 is CASRRWNTGELFF. The CDR3 coding sequence is TGTGCCAGCAGGAGGTGGAACACCGGGGAGCTGTTTTTT.

CDR3 nucleotides: TGTGCCAGCAGTGAATCCGTCAGAATCTATGGCTACACCTTC. Translating gives CASSESVRIYGYTF. The rearrangement links TRBV2 to TRBJ1-2; D is uncertain. The CDR3 extends over 14 amino acids. V was clipped by 2 bases and J by 4 bases, with 11 bases between them. Germline CDR1 reads SNHLY; CDR2 reads FYNNEI.

The chain carries TRBV6-2 or TRBV6-3 and TRBJ2-5; TRBD1 matches at 9 bases. The V gene's germline CDR1 is MNHEY and CDR2 SVGEGT. The CDR3 totals 15 residues. V dropped 2 bases and J dropped 5; count of bases not matched to a gene: 6. Here the CDR3 reads CASSYGTGREETQYF. The CDR3 DNA is TGTGCCAGCAGTTACGGGACAGGGCGAGAGGAGACCCAGTACTTC.

The chain recombines TRBV6-5 with TRBJ1-1; D possibly corresponds to TRBD1 (6 bases). Germline CDR1 is MNHEY and CDR2 is SVGAGI. With 6 bases removed from V and 0 bases from J, the gap between germline ends came to 17 bases. The CDR3 extends over 16 amino acids. For the CDR3, the DNA is TGTGCCAGCAGGGAAACAGGGTACTGGGTGAACACTGAAGCTTTCTTT. This sequence encodes CASRETGYWVNTEAFF.

This clonotype was observed at least ten times. The chain uses TRBV20-1 and TRBJ2-7, with TRBD2 matching over 7 bases. Germline assignment: CDR1 DFQATT and CDR2 SNEGSKA (reference sequence). CDR3 length equals 15 residues. With 0 bases clipped from V and 0 bases from J, the junction kept 5 bases outside the gene matches. The CDR3 reads CSARDYRGDSYEQYF. In DNA, the CDR3 is TGCAGTGCTAGAGATTACCGGGGGGACTCCTACGAGCAGTACTTC.

This clonotype has more than one count but fewer than ten. The DNA for the CDR3 is TGTGCCAGCGGCCAGGGAAGCCAGCCCCAGCATTTT. This translates into CASGQGSQPQHF. The genes are TRBV7-2 and TRBJ1-5; weak D call: TRBD1 (5 bases). The ends were cut back, 8 bases at V and 7 bases at J, with 12 bases in the middle. The CDR3 runs 12 residues. Per the germline V gene, CDR1 is SGHTA and CDR2 is FQGNSA.

This clonotype was seen many times. The chain combines TRBV28 with TRBJ1-6; 9 bases are shared with TRBD1. Per germline, CDR1 MDHEN and CDR2 SYDVKM. The CDR3 runs to 16 residues. J lost 4 bases, V lost 4 bases, and 5 bases had no gene match. DNA of the CDR3: TGTGCCAGCAGTTCCGGGACAGGGAATTATAATTCACCCCTCCACTTT. It is translated as CASSSGTGNYNSPLHF.

This clonotype was detected a few times. This rearrangement joins TRBV28 to TRBJ2-5; a possible D gene is TRBD2 (6 bases). CDR3 length: 15 residues. Germline V gene data show CDR1 as MDHEN and CDR2 as SYDVKM. Trimming cost V 2 bases and J 2 bases, with 12 bases left between them. The CDR3 nucleotides are TGTGCCAGCAGTTTACTCCTGGCGGGGCAAGAGACCCAGTACTTC. Translating it yields CASSLLLAGQETQYF. The complete variable domain, with remaining parts taken from reference TRBV28 and TRBJ2-5, reads DVKVTQSSRYLVKRTGEKVFLECVQDMDHENMFWYRQDPGLGLRLIYFSYDVKMKEKGDIPEGYSVSREKKERFSLILESASTNQTSMYLCASSLLLAGQETQYFGPGTRLLVL.

Only one count was recorded for this clonotype. The rearrangement joins TRBV20-1 to TRBJ2-3; TRBD1 or TRBD2 may be the D gene (5 bases each). The V and J ends lost 6 bases and 6 bases respectively, with 13 bases between them. Germline CDR1 reads DFQATT; CDR2 reads SNEGSKA (reference sequence). The CDR3 contains 12 residues. The CDR3 is CSAVEWGDTQYF. DNA for the CDR3: TGCAGTGCAGTGGAGTGGGGGGATACGCAGTATTTT.

There are a few counts of this clonotype. The chain employs TRBV4-2 and TRBJ1-2, with D possibly being TRBD1 (5 bases). CDR1 and CDR2 from the germline V gene are LGHNA and YNFKEQ. The V gene lost 1 base and the J gene lost 6 bases, with 6 bases spanning the gap. The CDR3 consists of 12 residues. CDR3 amino acids: CASSQGGDGYTF. CDR3 nucleotide sequence: TGTGCCAGCAGCCAAGGGGGGGATGGCTACACCTTC.

The chain links TRBV20-1 to TRBJ2-7, with D possibly TRBD2 on 5 matching bases. V lost 0 bases and J 4 bases, leaving 16 bases between the germline ends. The CDR3 spans 15 residues. Germline V gene sequence: CDR1 DFQATT, CDR2 SNEGSKA (reference sequence). For the CDR3, the DNA is TGCAGTGCTAGAGACGCCGCGGCGGGTCTTTACGAGCAGTACTTC. As protein: CSARDAAAGLYEQYF.

The sample holds many counts of this clonotype. This sequence joins TRBV7-9 and TRBJ1-5; TRBD1 matches 9 bases. This CDR3 region has 15 residues. With V trimmed by 4 bases and J by 7 bases, 8 bases remained unmatched. Germline lookup yields CDR1 SEHNR and CDR2 FQNEAQ (reference sequence). CDR3 sequence reads: CASSSEDRGGQPQHF. The CDR3 DNA reads as TGTGCCAGCAGCTCCGAGGACAGGGGAGGGCAGCCCCAGCATTTT.

V is TRBV20-1 and J is TRBJ2-2; perhaps TRBD1 as D (6 bases). The V gene's germline CDR1 is DFQATT and CDR2 SNEGSKA (reference sequence). V was cut by 6 bases and J by 3 bases, with 11 bases left in between. The CDR3 totals 13 residues. The CDR3 DNA follows: TGCAGTGCGGTGGCAGGGGACACCGGGGAGCTGTTTTTT. Translation gives CSAVAGDTGELFF.

This clonotype was counted many times. The gene calls are TRBV12-3 or TRBV12-4 and TRBJ2-6; TRBD1 matches at 10 bases. J was trimmed by 0 bases and V by 5 bases; bases with no gene match: 10. The CDR3 is 19 amino acids. This chain's CDR3 is CASSRGRDRGGSGANVLTF. CDR3 DNA: TGTGCCAGCAGTAGGGGCCGGGACAGGGGCGGCTCTGGGGCCAACGTCCTGACTTTC.

The chain carries TRBV6-5 and TRBJ1-3; 9 bases align to TRBD1. From germline, CDR1 is MNHEY and CDR2 SVGAGI. The CDR3 has 18 amino acids. With V trimmed by 1 base and J by 2 bases, 9 bases remained unmatched. CDR3 amino acids: CASSYLRTGEFAGNTIYF. CDR3 DNA: TGTGCCAGCAGTTACTTAAGGACAGGGGAATTCGCTGGAAACACCATATATTTT.

This clonotype was counted a few times. CDR3 protein: CSGGQGAGEQFF. The CDR3 DNA reads as TGCAGCGGAGGACAGGGGGCGGGGGAGCAGTTCTTC. J is TRBJ2-1 and V is TRBV29-1; 11 bases fit TRBD1. Per germline, CDR1 SQVTM and CDR2 ANQGSEA. The CDR3 is 12 amino acids. V lost 7 bases and J lost 10; bases outside the gene matches: 6.

The gene calls are TRBV7-4 and TRBJ2-7; D gene ambiguous. With 2 bases removed from V and 6 bases from J, the gap between germline ends came to 11 bases. CDR1 is SGHVT, CDR2 SQSDAQ, per germline. This CDR3 has 13 residues. The CDR3 DNA reads as TGTGCCAGCAGCTTAATTCTTTCGGGCGAGCAGTACTTC. This sequence encodes CASSLILSGEQYF.

This clonotype was seen a few times. The chain carries TRBV20-1 and TRBJ1-2; weak D call: TRBD1 (5 bases). This CDR3 has 11 residues. Germline assignment: CDR1 DFQATT and CDR2 SNEGSKA (reference sequence). Between the trimmed V and J ends, which lost 5 bases and 8 bases, there was a span of 12 bases. The CDR3 region is CSALSGTGYTF. The CDR3 nucleotides are TGCAGTGCTCTCTCGGGGACCGGCTACACCTTC.

The chain is built from TRBV9 and TRBJ2-3; no firm D call. This CDR3 has 14 residues. V was pared by 7 bases and J by 4 bases, with 16 bases between. CDR1 and CDR2 (germline): SGDLS, YYNGEE. In nucleotides, the CDR3 is TGTGCCAGCGGAACCCAGCCCCACGCAGATACGCAGTATTTT. Translation gives CASGTQPHADTQYF.